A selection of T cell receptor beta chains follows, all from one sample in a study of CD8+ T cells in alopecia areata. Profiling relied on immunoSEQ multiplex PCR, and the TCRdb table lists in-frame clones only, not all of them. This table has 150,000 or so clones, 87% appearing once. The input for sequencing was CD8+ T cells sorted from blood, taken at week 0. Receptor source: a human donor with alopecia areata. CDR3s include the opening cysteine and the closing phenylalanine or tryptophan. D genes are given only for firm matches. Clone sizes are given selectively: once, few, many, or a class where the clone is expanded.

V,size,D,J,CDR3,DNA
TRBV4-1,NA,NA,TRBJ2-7,CASSQDSLASTSNF,TGCGCCAGCAGCCAAGATAGTCTGGCGAGTACCTCGAACTTC
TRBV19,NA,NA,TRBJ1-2,CASSIEVLTVHGYTF,TGTGCCAGTAGTATAGAGGTTTTGACAGTTCATGGCTACACCTTC
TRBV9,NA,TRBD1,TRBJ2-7,CASSVAKGAYEQYF,TGTGCCAGCAGCGTAGCTAAGGGGGCATACGAGCAGTACTTC
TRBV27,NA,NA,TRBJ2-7,CASHPDSSYEQYF,TGTGCCAGCCACCCTGACAGCTCCTACGAGCAGTACTTC
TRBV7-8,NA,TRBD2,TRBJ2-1,CASSPLDSGSDEQFF,TGTGCCAGCAGCCCCCTAGATAGCGGGAGTGATGAGCAGTTCTTC
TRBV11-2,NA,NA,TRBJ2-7,CASRGREQYF,TGTGCCAGCAGAGGGAGGGAGCAGTACTTC
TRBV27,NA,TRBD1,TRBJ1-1,CASTPTGINTEAFF,TGTGCCAGCACCCCGACAGGGATCAACACTGAAGCTTTCTTT
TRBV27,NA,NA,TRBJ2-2,CASSLSRDTGELFF,TGTGCCAGCAGTCTGAGCAGGGACACCGGGGAGCTGTTTTTT
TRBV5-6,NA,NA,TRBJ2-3,CASTLGTYTGTQYF,TGTGCCAGCACCTTGGGGACCTACACAGGTACGCAGTATTTT
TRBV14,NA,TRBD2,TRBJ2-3,CASSQLGGGAGDTQYF,TGTGCCAGCAGCCAGCTTGGCGGGGGGGCCGGGGATACGCAGTATTTT
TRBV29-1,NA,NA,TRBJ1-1,CSVERTGVNTEAFF,TGCAGCGTTGAACGCACAGGTGTGAACACTGAAGCTTTCTTT
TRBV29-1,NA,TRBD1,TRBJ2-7,CSVVDRGAYEQYF,TGCAGCGTGGTCGACAGGGGAGCCTACGAGCAGTACTTC
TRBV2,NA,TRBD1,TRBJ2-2,CASSDTGTATGELFF,TGTGCCAGCAGTGACACAGGGACAGCCACCGGGGAGCTGTTTTTT
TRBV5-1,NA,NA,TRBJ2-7,CASSFRSDDYEQYF,TGCGCCAGCAGCTTTCGATCTGATGACTACGAGCAGTACTTC
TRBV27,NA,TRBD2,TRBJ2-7,CASSLLGGNEQYF,TGTGCCAGCAGTTTATTGGGGGGGAACGAGCAGTACTTC
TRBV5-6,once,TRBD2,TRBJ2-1,CASSGGTSGYNEQFF,TGTGCCAGCAGCGGCGGGACTAGCGGATACAATGAGCAGTTCTTC
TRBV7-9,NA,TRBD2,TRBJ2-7,CASGGTSGNAREQYF,TGTGCCAGCGGAGGGACTAGCGGGAATGCCCGCGAGCAGTACTTC
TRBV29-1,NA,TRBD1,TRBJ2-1,CSVADRGTYNEQFF,TGCAGCGTTGCGGACAGGGGAACCTACAATGAGCAGTTCTTC
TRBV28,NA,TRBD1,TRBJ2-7,CASSFRQGRPDEQYF,TGTGCCAGCAGTTTTCGACAGGGTCGCCCTGACGAGCAGTACTTC
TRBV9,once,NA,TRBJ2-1,CASSVGLGVNEQFF,TGTGCCAGCAGCGTAGGGTTAGGGGTCAATGAGCAGTTCTTC
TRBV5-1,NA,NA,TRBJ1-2,CASSGGERDDGYTF,TGCGCCAGCAGCGGCGGAGAGAGGGATGATGGCTACACCTTC
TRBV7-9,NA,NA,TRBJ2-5,CASRQETQYF,TGTGCCAGCAGACAAGAGACCCAGTACTTC
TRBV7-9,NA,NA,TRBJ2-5,CASSLVPAQETQYF,TGTGCCAGCAGCCTCGTTCCAGCCCAAGAGACCCAGTACTTC
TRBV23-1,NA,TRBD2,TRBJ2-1,CASSPPTSGTVNEQFF,TGCGCCAGCAGTCCCCCGACTAGCGGGACGGTCAATGAGCAGTTCTTC
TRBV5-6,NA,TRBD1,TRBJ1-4,CASSWGTGSEKLFF,TGTGCCAGCAGCTGGGGGACAGGGAGTGAAAAACTGTTTTTT
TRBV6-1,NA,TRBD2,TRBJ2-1,CASSEGSGGEAYNEQFF,TGTGCCAGCAGTGAAGGTAGCGGGGGGGAGGCCTACAATGAGCAGTTCTTC
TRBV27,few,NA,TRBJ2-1,CASSFSQSSYNEQFF,TGTGCCAGCAGTTTTTCCCAAAGCTCCTACAATGAGCAGTTCTTC
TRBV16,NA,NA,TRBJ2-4,CASSREVNIQYF,TGTGCCAGCAGCCGCGAGGTAAACATTCAGTACTTC
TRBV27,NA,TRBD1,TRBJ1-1,CARTDPGQQNTEAFF,TGTGCCAGGACAGACCCGGGACAGCAGAACACTGAAGCTTTCTTT
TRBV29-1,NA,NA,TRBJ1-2,CSVEVYRTRMGDGYTF,TGCAGCGTTGAAGTCTACAGAACTAGGATGGGCGATGGCTACACCTTC
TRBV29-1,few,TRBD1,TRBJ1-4,CSVRTGLYEKLFF,TGCAGCGTACGGACAGGGTTGTATGAAAAACTGTTTTTT
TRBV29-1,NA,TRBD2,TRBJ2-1,CSATGLASGYSYNEQFF,TGCAGCGCCACAGGTTTGGCTAGCGGATACTCCTACAATGAGCAGTTCTTC
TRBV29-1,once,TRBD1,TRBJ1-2,CSVETGTGVYGYTF,TGCAGCGTTGAAACCGGGACAGGGGTCTATGGCTACACCTTC
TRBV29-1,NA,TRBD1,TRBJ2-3,CSVEDDAGGSPTDTQYF,TGCAGCGTTGAAGATGATGCAGGGGGCTCTCCCACAGATACGCAGTATTTT
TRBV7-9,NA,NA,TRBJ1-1,CASSLRGTEAFF,TGTGCCAGCAGCTTGAGGGGAACTGAAGCTTTCTTT
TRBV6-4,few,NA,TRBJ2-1,CASSDSHEQFF,TGTGCCAGCAGTGACTCCCATGAGCAGTTCTTC
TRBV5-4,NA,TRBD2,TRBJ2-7,CASSSPSGGAFYEQYF,TGTGCCAGCAGCTCCCCTAGCGGGGGGGCCTTCTACGAGCAGTACTTC
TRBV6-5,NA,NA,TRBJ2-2,CASRGLELFF,TGTGCCAGCAGGGGATTGGAGCTGTTTTTT
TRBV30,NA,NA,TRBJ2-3,CAWSPLGASTDTQYF,TGTGCCTGGAGCCCTTTGGGGGCTAGCACAGATACGCAGTATTTT
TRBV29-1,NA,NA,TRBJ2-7,CSVTANYEQYF,TGCAGCGTAACTGCGAACTACGAGCAGTACTTC
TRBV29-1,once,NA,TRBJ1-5,CSGFGFNQPQHF,TGCAGCGGATTCGGGTTCAATCAGCCCCAGCATTTT
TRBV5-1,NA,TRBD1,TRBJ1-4,CASSTSGTAAATNEKLFF,TGCGCCAGCAGCACATCCGGGACAGCTGCTGCAACTAATGAAAAACTGTTTTTT
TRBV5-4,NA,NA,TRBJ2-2,CASSLNTGELFF,TGTGCCAGCAGCTTGAACACCGGGGAGCTGTTTTTT
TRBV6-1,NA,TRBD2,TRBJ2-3,CASSDPGLDPDTQYF,TGTGCCAGCAGTGATCCGGGACTAGATCCAGATACGCAGTATTTT
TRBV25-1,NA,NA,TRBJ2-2,CASSDSTGGGNTGELFF,TGTGCCAGCAGTGATTCCACTGGCGGGGGCAACACCGGGGAGCTGTTTTTT
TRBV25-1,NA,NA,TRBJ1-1,CASSEHRAPGTEAFF,TGTGCCAGCAGTGAGCACAGGGCCCCCGGCACTGAAGCTTTCTTT
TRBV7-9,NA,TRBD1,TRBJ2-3,CASSSDRGEVDTQYF,TGTGCCAGCAGCTCCGACAGGGGAGAGGTAGATACGCAGTATTTT
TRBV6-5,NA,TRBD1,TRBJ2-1,CASIGTGAYNEQFF,TGTGCCAGCATAGGGACAGGGGCCTACAATGAGCAGTTCTTC
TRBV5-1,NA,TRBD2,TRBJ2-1,CASSLRTSGDNGQFF,TGCGCCAGCAGCTTGAGGACTAGCGGCGACAATGGGCAGTTCTTC
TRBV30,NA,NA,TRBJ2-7,CAWSVTLREQYF,TGTGCCTGGAGTGTAACTTTACGAGAGCAGTACTTC